The 12 T cell receptor beta chains in this list originate from one sample, sequenced in a study of T cell responses to AZD1222 COVID-19 vaccine. This table comes from immunoSEQ multiplex PCR, and its TCRdb copy is limited to in-frame clones, with some not included. The sample shows about 100,000 clones, just under 90% of them seen only once. The sample here was peripheral blood, taken on day 0 of AZD1222 vaccination. These receptors were obtained from an adult in good health.

The table lists this clone with a few counts. The V call is TRBV6-5, the J call TRBJ2-3, with unresolved D. Trimming took 10 bases from V and 2 from J, leaving 13 bases between them. The CDR3 contains 13 residues. In germline, CDR1 is MNHEY, CDR2 SVGAGI. The CDR3 nucleotides are TGTGCCACCCGTGGCTGGGTCACAGATACGCAGTATTTT. Its protein product is CATRGWVTDTQYF.

This clone was seen once. This chain joins TRBV3-1 (or the pseudogene TRBV3-2) and TRBJ1-5; D may be TRBD1 (5 bases). The V end was cut by 3 bases, the J end by 7 bases, with 10 bases between. The CDR3 is made up of 13 amino acids. CDR1 LGHDT and CDR2 YNNKEL come from the germline V gene (reference sequence). The CDR3 DNA is TGTGCCAGCAGCCAGGGAAGGGGACAGCCCCAGCATTTT. Translation: CASSQGRGQPQHF.

The chain combines TRBV18 with TRBJ2-7; the D gene could be TRBD1 or TRBD2 (6 bases each). V was cut by 2 bases and J by 0 bases, with 14 bases left in between. The length of the CDR3 is 16 residues. The germline V gene encodes CDR1 KGHSH and CDR2 LQKENI. CDR3: CASSPRFGGRSYEQYF. The CDR3 region has the DNA TGTGCCAGCTCACCAAGGTTCGGGGGCCGCTCCTACGAGCAGTACTTC. The full variable domain, with the rest looked up from reference TRBV18 and TRBJ2-7, is NAGVMQNPRHLVRRRGQEARLRCSPMKGHSHVYWYRQLPEEGLKFMVYLQKENIIDESGMPKERFSAEFPKEGPSILRIQQVVRGDSAAYFCASSPRFGGRSYEQYFGPGTRLTVT.

This chain uses TRBV7-9 with TRBJ2-5; TRBD1 matches at 8 bases. The length of the CDR3 is 14 residues. Unmatched junction bases numbered 3, after V lost 5 bases and J lost 1 base. The germline CDR1 and CDR2 sequences are SEHNR and FQNEAQ (reference sequence). In DNA, the CDR3 is TGTGCCAGCAGCGATGACAGGGGCCAAGAGACCCAGTACTTC. Protein: CASSDDRGQETQYF.

J is TRBJ2-3 and V is TRBV19; weak D call: TRBD1 (6 bases). The CDR3 totals 14 residues. The V end was cut by 7 bases, the J end by 1 base, with 12 bases between. The V gene's germline CDR1 is LNHDA and CDR2 SQIVND (reference sequence). The CDR3, as DNA: TGTGCCAGTAATTCTGCAGGGGGCACAGATACGCAGTATTTT. Translation: CASNSAGGTDTQYF.

The gene calls are TRBV7-9 and TRBJ1-1; 7 bases map to TRBD1. This CDR3 is built from 13 residues. Trimming cost V 6 bases and J 3 bases; bases outside gene matches: 4. Germline values: CDR1 SEHNR, CDR2 FQNEAQ (reference sequence). Written as DNA, the CDR3 is TGTGCCAGCAGGCAAGACAGGGACACTGAAGCTTTCTTT. Protein sequence: CASRQDRDTEAFF.

V usage is TRBV5-6 and J usage is TRBJ1-5, with D possibly TRBD1 on 6 matching bases. V lost 4 bases and J lost 6, with 23 bases in between. Germline CDR1 SGHDT, CDR2 YYEEEE. This CDR3 contains 17 residues. CDR3 loop: CASSLRDTGPGSQPQHF. DNA of the CDR3: TGTGCCAGCAGCCTCCGGGACACGGGTCCGGGGAGTCAGCCCCAGCATTTT. Complete variable domain (other parts from reference TRBV5-6 and TRBJ1-5): DAGVTQSPTHLIKTRGQQVTLRCSPKSGHDTVSWYQQALGQGPQFIFQYYEEEERQRGNFPDRFSGHQFPNYSSELNVNALLLGDSALYLCASSLRDTGPGSQPQHFGDGTRLSIL.

The rearrangement links TRBV4-3 to TRBJ1-4; no clear D gene. CDR3 length: 15 residues. The germline V gene has CDR1 LGHNA and CDR2 YSLEER. Trimming pared 3 bases from V and 0 bases from J, leaving 8 bases between. The CDR3 loop reads CASSQRTATNEKLFF. The CDR3 nucleotides are TGCGCCAGCAGCCAGCGGACGGCAACTAATGAAAAACTGTTTTTT.

The chain carries TRBV11-2 and TRBJ1-4; D gene uncertain. The CDR3 is made up of 12 amino acids. Germline CDR1 SGHAT, CDR2 FQNNGV. V lost 0 bases and J lost 4, with 0 bases in between. The CDR3 loop is CASSLDNEKLFF. The CDR3 coding sequence is TGTGCCAGCAGCTTAGATAATGAAAAACTGTTTTTT.

The V and J genes are TRBV7-2 and TRBJ1-6; perhaps TRBD1 as D (6 bases). In germline, CDR1 is SGHTA, CDR2 FQGNSA. The CDR3 totals 16 residues. V was cut by 5 bases and J by 1 base, with 12 bases left in between. CDR3 sequence (DNA): TGTGCCAGCAGCAAGAGGGGGGGGTCCTATAATTCACCCCTCCACTTT. Encoded protein: CASSKRGGSYNSPLHF. Supplemented by reference TRBV7-2 and TRBJ1-6, the full variable domain reads GAGVSQSPSNKVTEKGKDVELRCDPISGHTALYWYRQSLGQGLEFLIYFQGNSAPDKSGLPSDRFSAERTGGSVSTLTIQRTQQEDSAVYLCASSKRGGSYNSPLHFGNGTRLTVT.

This clone was picked up one time. The V and J genes are TRBV27 and TRBJ1-5, with a tentative D call TRBD1 (5 bases). V was clipped by 6 bases and J by 4 bases, with 16 bases between them. The length of the CDR3 is 15 residues. Looked up from germline, CDR1 is MNHEY and CDR2 is SMNVEV (reference sequence). The CDR3 DNA follows: TGTGCCAGCAGGTTGAGGGACTCCCTTAATCAGCCCCAGCATTTT. Translated, it gives CASRLRDSLNQPQHF.

This chain connects TRBV7-9 to TRBJ1-2; D ambiguous. V lost 2 bases and J 0 bases, leaving 7 bases between the germline ends. There are 14 residues in the CDR3. CDR1 and CDR2 (germline): SEHNR, FQNEAQ (reference sequence). The CDR3 protein is CASSLLQANYGYTF. CDR3 nucleotides: TGTGCCAGCAGCTTATTGCAAGCTAACTATGGCTACACCTTC.